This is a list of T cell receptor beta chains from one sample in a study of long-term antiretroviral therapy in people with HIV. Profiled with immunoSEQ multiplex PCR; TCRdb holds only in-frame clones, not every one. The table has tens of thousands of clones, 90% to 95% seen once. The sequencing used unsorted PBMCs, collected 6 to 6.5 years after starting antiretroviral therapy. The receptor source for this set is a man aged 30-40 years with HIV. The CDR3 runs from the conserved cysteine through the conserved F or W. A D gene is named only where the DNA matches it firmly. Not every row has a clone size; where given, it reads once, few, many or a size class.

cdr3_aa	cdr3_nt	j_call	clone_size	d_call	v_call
CAWSAPPGGQYF	TGTGCCTGGAGTGCCCCCCCAGGGGGACAGTACTTC	TRBJ2-4	NA	TRBD1	TRBV30
CASRDGGRERGTEAFF	TGTGCCAGCAGAGACGGGGGGCGGGAGAGGGGAACTGAAGCTTTCTTT	TRBJ1-1	NA	NA	TRBV7-9
CASSYQGGWSYEQYF	TGTGCCAGCAGCTACCAAGGGGGCTGGTCCTACGAGCAGTACTTC	TRBJ2-7	NA	TRBD1	TRBV11-2
CASSLEGSLAYEQYF	TGTGCCAGCAGCCTCGAAGGGAGCCTCGCCTACGAGCAGTACTTC	TRBJ2-7	NA	NA	TRBV7-2
CASSRKRQGLNTEAFF	TGTGCCAGTAGTAGAAAGCGACAGGGGTTGAACACTGAAGCTTTCTTT	TRBJ1-1	NA	TRBD1	TRBV19
CASSVDPSWGNTGELFF	TGTGCCAGCAGCGTAGATCCCAGCTGGGGGAACACCGGGGAGCTGTTTTTT	TRBJ2-2	once	NA	TRBV9
CATSRRGGGETQYF	TGTGCCACCAGCAGGAGGGGGGGTGGGGAGACCCAGTACTTC	TRBJ2-5	NA	NA	TRBV15
CATSAGQGAFNQPQHF	TGTGCCACCTCGGCCGGACAGGGGGCTTTCAATCAGCCCCAGCATTTT	TRBJ1-5	once	TRBD1	TRBV15
CAWSNIRDRGLQENTGELFF	TGTGCCTGGAGCAATATCCGGGACAGGGGGCTCCAGGAGAACACCGGGGAGCTGTTTTTT	TRBJ2-2	NA	TRBD1	TRBV30
CASRLQPDKNTGELFF	TGTGCCAGCAGGTTACAGCCTGATAAGAACACCGGGGAGCTGTTTTTT	TRBJ2-2	NA	NA	TRBV7-3
CASSSPGQGDEKLFF	TGTGCCAGCAGTTCGCCGGGACAGGGGGATGAAAAACTGTTTTTT	TRBJ1-4	NA	TRBD1	TRBV5-4
CASSFDRGGMNTEAFF	TGTGCCAGCAGCTTCGACAGGGGTGGGATGAACACTGAAGCTTTCTTT	TRBJ1-1	NA	TRBD1	TRBV7-9
CASTAGTNTEAFF	TGTGCCAGCACCGCAGGGACGAACACTGAAGCTTTCTTT	TRBJ1-1	NA	NA	TRBV6-5
CASSARRLGIGTQYF	TGTGCCAGCAGCGCCCGTCGACTCGGGATAGGGACCCAGTACTTC	TRBJ2-5	NA	NA	TRBV7-8
CASSIGTGANYGYTF	TGTGCCAGTAGTATAGGAACAGGAGCTAACTATGGCTACACCTTC	TRBJ1-2	NA	NA	TRBV19
CASSLGGLKPQHF	TGTGCCAGCAGTCTAGGGGGTCTAAAGCCCCAGCATTTT	TRBJ1-5	NA	NA	TRBV27
CASSLKGNEQFF	TGTGCCAGCAGCTTAAAGGGAAATGAGCAGTTCTTC	TRBJ2-1	NA	NA	TRBV7-3
CASSFTRESEQYF	TGTGCCAGCAGCTTCACGAGGGAGAGCGAGCAGTACTTC	TRBJ2-7	NA	NA	TRBV7-3
CAIRGKRPDYNEQFF	TGTGCCATCCGGGGGAAACGACCTGATTACAATGAGCAGTTCTTC	TRBJ2-1	once	NA	TRBV10-3
CASSLNAAGRNTEAFF	TGTGCCAGCAGTTTAAATGCGGCAGGGAGGAACACTGAAGCTTTCTTT	TRBJ1-1	NA	NA	TRBV7-6
CASSGLAGGYNEQFF	TGTGCCAGCAGCGGACTAGCGGGGGGTTACAATGAGCAGTTCTTC	TRBJ2-1	once	TRBD2	TRBV9
CASSIGLQGTGYNEQFF	TGTGCCAGTAGTATAGGTTTACAGGGGACCGGCTACAATGAGCAGTTCTTC	TRBJ2-1	NA	TRBD1	TRBV19
CASSFGAPYEQYF	TGTGCCAGCAGTTTTGGGGCCCCCTACGAGCAGTACTTC	TRBJ2-7	NA	NA	TRBV27
CAWSPGPATGELFF	TGTGCCTGGAGTCCTGGACCAGCCACCGGGGAGCTGTTTTTT	TRBJ2-2	NA	NA	TRBV30
CARKTREALAQYF	TGTGCCAGAAAGACGCGAGAGGCACTGGCCCAGTACTTC	TRBJ2-5	NA	NA	TRBV2
CASRRDGTQETQYF	TGTGCCAGCAGACGGGACGGAACCCAAGAGACCCAGTACTTC	TRBJ2-5	NA	NA	TRBV6-5
CASSYGVRRNQPQHF	TGTGCCAGCAGTTACGGGGTCAGACGGAATCAGCCCCAGCATTTT	TRBJ1-5	once	NA	TRBV6-5
CASSQVPERELPYEQYF	TGCGCCAGCAGCCAAGTCCCGGAGAGGGAGCTCCCCTACGAGCAGTACTTC	TRBJ2-7	NA	NA	TRBV4-3
CASDSHTGGSETQYF	TGTGCCAGCGATTCCCACACAGGGGGCTCAGAGACCCAGTACTTC	TRBJ2-5	NA	TRBD1	TRBV6-6
CASSVGLAGVEQYF	TGTGCCAGCAGCGTGGGACTAGCGGGAGTCGAGCAGTACTTC	TRBJ2-7	NA	TRBD2	TRBV9
CASSLGDYEQYF	TGTGCCAGCAGCCTGGGGGACTACGAGCAGTACTTC	TRBJ2-7	NA	NA	TRBV11-2
CASSDFLAGGLNEQFF	TGTGCCAGCAGTGATTTTCTAGCGGGAGGGTTGAATGAGCAGTTCTTC	TRBJ2-1	NA	TRBD2	TRBV25-1
CASSSTGYSNQPQHF	TGTGCCAGCAGTTCAACAGGGTATAGCAATCAGCCCCAGCATTTT	TRBJ1-5	NA	NA	TRBV28
CATVGGAAEAFF	TGTGCCACCGTCGGGGGGGCCGCTGAAGCTTTCTTT	TRBJ1-1	NA	NA	TRBV19
CASSPAGVLGDIQYF	TGCGCCAGCAGCCCAGCGGGAGTCCTGGGGGACATTCAGTACTTC	TRBJ2-4	once	TRBD2	TRBV5-1
CASSIRGDRGEQYF	TGTGCCAGTAGTATCCGTGGGGACAGGGGCGAGCAGTACTTC	TRBJ2-7	NA	TRBD1	TRBV19
CASSPRPANYTQYF	TGCGCCAGCAGCCCCCGGCCCGCTAATTATACGCAGTATTTT	TRBJ2-3	NA	NA	TRBV4-1
CASTARGSGGSNEQFF	TGTGCCAGCACTGCCAGGGGGAGCGGGGGATCTAATGAGCAGTTCTTC	TRBJ2-1	NA	NA	TRBV6-6
CASSLGWGNTEAFF	TGTGCCAGCAGCCTGGGGTGGGGGAACACTGAAGCTTTCTTT	TRBJ1-1	NA	NA	TRBV5-4
CASSGSGRARANTGELFF	TGTGCCAGCAGTGGGAGCGGGAGGGCCCGAGCGAACACCGGGGAGCTGTTTTTT	TRBJ2-2	NA	TRBD2	TRBV25-1
CASSLSSMEQYF	TGTGCCAGCAGCTTATCAAGCATGGAGCAGTACTTC	TRBJ2-7	NA	NA	TRBV11-2
CASSSGQGTGELFF	TGTGCCAGCAGCTCGGGCCAGGGGACCGGGGAGCTGTTTTTT	TRBJ2-2	NA	NA	TRBV7-3
CASLGENEQFF	TGTGCCAGCTTAGGGGAGAATGAGCAGTTCTTC	TRBJ2-1	NA	NA	TRBV2
CASTSEGSGSPLHF	TGTGCCAGCACGTCGGAGGGTTCAGGGTCACCCCTCCACTTT	TRBJ1-6	NA	NA	TRBV27
CAISVGPANSPLHF	TGTGCCATCAGTGTCGGGCCGGCCAATTCACCCCTCCACTTT	TRBJ1-6	NA	NA	TRBV10-3
CASSPLGERETQYF	TGTGCCAGCAGCCCCCTCGGAGAACGGGAGACCCAGTACTTC	TRBJ2-5	NA	NA	TRBV27
CASSGRGIYEQYF	TGTGCCAGCAGTGGGAGGGGTATTTACGAGCAGTACTTC	TRBJ2-7	NA	NA	TRBV6-1
CASSWEREKLFF	TGTGCCAGCAGCTGGGAGCGAGAAAAACTGTTTTTT	TRBJ1-4	once	NA	TRBV6-1
CASSGDRQGMQPQHF	TGTGCCAGTAGTGGGGACAGGCAGGGAATGCAGCCCCAGCATTTT	TRBJ1-5	once	TRBD1	TRBV19
CASSSETFRKLFF	TGTGCCAGCAGTTCTGAGACGTTCAGAAAACTGTTTTTT	TRBJ1-4	NA	NA	TRBV2
CASGSGSIGELFF	TGTGCCAGCGGTAGCGGGAGTATCGGGGAGCTGTTTTTT	TRBJ2-2	NA	TRBD2	TRBV6-5
CASSDRQGREKLFF	TGTGCCAGCAGTGACCGGCAGGGCCGGGAAAAACTGTTTTTT	TRBJ1-4	NA	NA	TRBV25-1
CASSADRGFDEQFF	TGCGCCAGCAGCGCGGACAGAGGCTTTGATGAGCAGTTCTTC	TRBJ2-1	NA	NA	TRBV5-1
CASRPTGGTEAFF	TGTGCCAGCAGGCCTACAGGGGGCACTGAAGCTTTCTTT	TRBJ1-1	NA	TRBD1	TRBV27
CASSQAGGGQPQHF	TGCGCCAGCAGCCAAGCCGGGGGTGGGCAGCCCCAGCATTTT	TRBJ1-5	NA	NA	TRBV4-1
CASSLNPPASLTDTQYF	TGTGCCAGCTCACTAAACCCCCCGGCTAGTTTAACCGATACGCAGTATTTT	TRBJ2-3	NA	NA	TRBV18
CASSLRLYEQYF	TGTGCCAGCAGCTTAAGGTTGTACGAGCAGTACTTC	TRBJ2-7	NA	NA	TRBV7-2